This entry describes one T cell receptor (beta chain). It lacks a known antigen. The sample holds no much larger clone one base away, and base qualities are not on file. CDR1 and CDR2 were assigned from the germline V gene as SGHRS and YFSETQ. CDR3 length: 14 amino acids, cysteine to phenylalanine. The retained sequence is limited to the CDR3, 42 bases, with the frame set at the first base. Trimmed from V: 4 bases; trimmed from J: 6 bases; junction bases lacking a gene match: 3. These data come from a study of T cell repertoires and HLA-DP antigens (dated 2018 in TCRdb). General notes on the study: Using HeLa cells transduced to present allogeneic HLA-DP, the study set up an in vitro model of CD4+ T cell alloreactivity. The two alloantigens modelled structurally similar versus dissimilar alloantigens, differing from self at one and approximately eleven peptide-binding groove amino acids, respectively. Of the three donors, two were male and one was female, with ages ranging from the 18-to-29 band to the 60-to-69 band. Average DNA input was around 240 ng for sorted CD137+CD4+ samples, compared with about 1,100 ng for pre-culture CD4+ samples.

The paper as a whole reports these results and caveats: Clonality of sorted CD137+ cells was similar against both alloantigens (around 0.41) and much higher than in pre-culture samples (roughly 0.038). The naive and memory CD4+ repertoires were not analysed as separate populations. Limitations were identified as the inclusion of only a few donors, the use of a non-physiological HeLa antigen-presenting system, and the use of total CD4+ responder cells. An average cumulative frequency of 36.3% against one allele and 50.6% against the other was found for clones undetected before culture.

Magnetic bead negative selection was used to isolate untouched CD4+ T cells from Ficoll-separated PBMC, with purity averaging 97.7%. Untouched CD4+ T cells were isolated from Ficoll-separated PBMC with magnetic beads, reaching approximately 98% purity with negligible CD8+ contamination. Peripheral blood mononuclear cells came from the buffy coats of a few healthy blood donors, who served as the study's donors. CMV seronegative status was shared by all three donors. The DNeasy Blood & Tissue Kit was used to extract genomic DNA. TCRB sequencing was performed on genomic DNA from sorted CD137+CD4+ cells and pre-culture CD4+ baseline samples from each subject. TCRB CDR3 regions were amplified with the immunoSEQ multiplex PCR using forward primers for 54 TRBV segments and reverse primers for 13 TRBJ segments. For pre-culture CD4+ samples, sequencing was done at deep resolution with a target of about 220,000 T cell genomes. Sequencing of the amplicons was done on an Illumina HiSeq System, giving 87 bp reads that spanned the CDR3. In the authors' own workflow: PCR and sequencing errors in the reads were corrected, and alignment to IMGT reference sequences was used to define CDR3 regions. Template and unique rearrangement counts were estimated using synthetic template pools. Clonality was calculated as 1 minus Pielou's evenness. The Daley-Smith estimator was used to estimate richness. Morisita's index served as the measure of repertoire overlap. A clone counted as low-abundance if it appeared in cultured samples but went undetected in the pre-culture repertoire of the same donor. TCRdb provides this immuneACCESS table in a form limited to in-frame rearrangements. Some clones are lacking; in checked studies, under half of them reflect an unresolved V gene, and why the rest are absent is not known. The V and J calls and clone size were taken over from that table, and D and trimming were inferred from the DNA. For this sample there are roughly 110,000 clones; 80% to 95% appear just once. 0.27% of the sample is taken by the ten largest.

This sequence uses TRBV5-1 and TRBJ2-2; a stretch of 10 junction bases matches TRBD1. The source material was CD4+ T cells from PBMCs. The receptor comes from a woman in her late teens or twenties in good health and CMV-seronegative. The nucleotide sequence reads TGCGCCAGCAGCCGACAGGGGGCAGCCGGGGAGCTGTTTTTT. This encodes CASSRQGAAGELFF.